This TCR beta chain was observed in a study of metastatic and nonmetastatic thyroid tumors. This clone was recorded many times. The germline V gene has CDR1 SEHNR and CDR2 FQNEAQ (reference sequence). The ends were cut back, 2 bases at V and 8 bases at J, with 22 bases in the middle. The CDR3 is 17 residues long. TCRdb reprocessed the PCR reads using MiXCR. Seen here are about 23,000 clones, roughly 22% observed once, and the top ten hold 28%. Before thyroid surgery, none of the patients had received any treatment. The TCR was taken from a female donor with papillary thyroid cancer or a benign thyroid nodule (not recorded which). Some clones in this sample may be carry-over from other donors' samples. Sequences were obtained from blood. The chain has TRBV7-9 and TRBJ2-1; D is possibly TRBD1 (5 bases). CDR3 nucleotides: TGTGCCAGCAGCTTACCCCCTGGGCGGACAAATGATCATGAGCAGTTCTTC. Its translation: CASSLPPGRTNDHEQFF. The full variable domain, its missing parts supplied by reference TRBV7-9 and TRBJ2-1, is DTGVSQNPRHKITKRGQNVTFRCDPISEHNRLYWYRQTLGQGPEFLTYFQNEAQLEKSRLLSDRFSAERPKGSFSTLEIQRTEQGDSAMYLCASSLPPGRTNDHEQFFGPGTRLTVL.